Presented here are 27 T cell receptor beta chains from one specimen sequenced in a study of T cells in Graves' hyperthyroidism and ophthalmopathy (dated by TCRdb to the late 2010s). Libraries were constructed by multiplex PCR. Sequenced using an Illumina HiSeq 2000. TCR beta CDR3 regions were amplified from RNA transcripts. The TCR CDR3 was subjected to a first round of RT-PCR using the HTBI primer set and the Qiagen OneStep RT-PCR kit. TCRdb itself trimmed the public reads at Q25 with fastp, ran MiXCR and retained productive beta chains. Every entry covers one CDR3 protein and lists the most common genes and DNA from its rows. This sample has approximately 400,000 distinct CDR3 sequences in its table, and around 20% of those were observed once. Of the sample, 40% falls within the top ten clones. The sequenced material came from blood. All receptors come from a man aged 18 to 29 with Graves' ophthalmopathy.

This clonotype was detected only a few times. The gene calls are TRBV5-1 and TRBJ1-4, with D perhaps TRBD1 (5 bases). V was clipped by 4 bases and J by 8 bases, with 15 bases between them. The CDR3 runs 14 residues. Germline V gene lookup returns CDR1 SGHRS and CDR2 YFSETQ. The CDR3 sequence: CASSRGPRGEKLFF. In nucleotides, the CDR3 is TGCGCCAGCAGCAGGGGACCGAGGGGCGAAAAACTGTTTTTT. The entire variable domain, with the rest obtained from reference TRBV5-1 and TRBJ1-4, is as follows: KAGVTQTPRYLIKTRGQQVTLSCSPISGHRSVSWYQQTPGQGLQFLFEYFSETQRNKGNFPGRFSGRQFSNSRSEMNVSTLELGDSALYLCASSRGPRGEKLFFGSGTQLSVL.

Many counts were recorded for this clonotype. V is TRBV2 and J is TRBJ1-2; a possible D gene is TRBD1 (5 bases). Trimming took off 6 bases at V and 2 bases at J, with 13 bases between the two ends. Per the germline V gene, CDR1 is SNHLY and CDR2 is FYNNEI. CDR3 length: 14 amino acids. CDR3 coding DNA: TGTGCCAGCAGCGATGGGACTCGAAACTATGGCTACACCTTC. This sequence encodes CASSDGTRNYGYTF.

This clonotype turned up a few times. The chain links TRBV4-1 to TRBJ2-4; D is tentatively TRBD1 or TRBD2 (5 bases each). CDR3 length equals 14 residues. With 7 bases removed from V and 8 bases from J, the gap between germline ends came to 18 bases. From germline, CDR1 is MGHRA and CDR2 YSYEKL. CDR3 coding DNA: TGCGCCAGCATTTCTCATCGAGGGGCATACATTCAGTACTTC. Translation gives CASISHRGAYIQYF.

This clonotype was seen at least ten times. The chain couples TRBV9 to TRBJ1-2, with D uncertain. Deletions cut 5 bases from V and 2 bases from J, with 10 bases between. Germline values: CDR1 SGDLS, CDR2 YYNGEE. This CDR3 region has 13 residues. CDR3 sequence reads: CASRGKGNYGYTF. Here the CDR3 DNA reads TGTGCCAGCAGGGGCAAAGGGAACTATGGCTACACCTTC.

CDR3 nucleotide sequence: TGTGCCAGCAGGGTTTGGGCCGGGAACACTGAAGCTTTCTTT. Protein sequence: CASRVWAGNTEAFF. V is TRBV12-3 or TRBV12-4 and J is TRBJ1-1; no clear D. The V end lost 6 bases, the J end lost 1 base, and 12 bases lay between the germline ends. The CDR3 loop spans 14 amino acids.

The rearrangement links TRBV7-2 to TRBJ2-2; D is unresolved. From germline, CDR1 is SGHTA and CDR2 FQGNSA. The CDR3 is 12 amino acids. V was clipped by 11 bases and J by 4 bases, with 11 bases between them. CDR3 nucleotide sequence: TGTGCCCCCGCGGAAGGCACCGGGGAGCTGTTTTTT. This encodes CAPAEGTGELFF.

This clonotype was counted at least ten times. The rearrangement joins TRBV7-2 to TRBJ1-5; D not resolved. The V end was cut by 5 bases, the J end by 6 bases, with 11 bases between. Germline CDR1 SGHTA, CDR2 FQGNSA. The CDR3 runs 13 residues. Here the CDR3 DNA reads TGTGCCAGCAGCGCCTGGCCGGGTCAGCCCCAGCATTTT. This encodes CASSAWPGQPQHF.

The chain is built from TRBV29-1 and TRBJ2-2; D remains unclear. V lost 1 base and J lost 5, with 11 bases in between. Looked up from germline, CDR1 is SQVTM and CDR2 is ANQGSEA. The CDR3 is made up of 14 amino acids. The CDR3 is CSVEGRGATGELFF. In DNA form, the CDR3 reads TGCAGCGTTGAAGGGCGAGGAGCTACCGGGGAGCTGTTTTTT.

This clonotype was seen many times. The V call is TRBV7-2, the J call TRBJ2-7, with TRBD2 matching over 9 bases. The CDR3 is 14 residues long. Germline CDR1 SGHTA, CDR2 FQGNSA. J lost 3 bases, V lost 2 bases, and 2 bases had no gene match. CDR3 residues: CASSLRLADYEQYF. Written as DNA, the CDR3 is TGTGCCAGCAGCTTAAGACTAGCGGACTACGAGCAGTACTTC.

The DNA for the CDR3 is TGCGCCAGCAGTCCGACGGGACCGGTCTCTGGAAACACCATATATTTT. It codes for CASSPTGPVSGNTIYF. The rearrangement links TRBV5-1 to TRBJ1-3, with D perhaps TRBD1 (5 bases). Trimming removed 5 bases at V and 0 bases at J, with 15 bases between. CDR1 is SGHRS, CDR2 YFSETQ, per germline. CDR3 length: 16 residues.

This clonotype showed up many times. This chain links TRBV5-1 with TRBJ2-3; 8 bases align to TRBD2. The germline V gene encodes CDR1 SGHRS and CDR2 YFSETQ. The CDR3 contains 15 residues. V was clipped by 4 bases and J by 3 bases; unmatched bases: 7. The CDR3 DNA is TGCGCCAGCAGCGAACCGGGACTAGGAACAGATACGCAGTATTTT. It codes for CASSEPGLGTDTQYF. The complete variable domain, with remaining parts taken from reference TRBV5-1 and TRBJ2-3, reads KAGVTQTPRYLIKTRGQQVTLSCSPISGHRSVSWYQQTPGQGLQFLFEYFSETQRNKGNFPGRFSGRQFSNSRSEMNVSTLELGDSALYLCASSEPGLGTDTQYFGPGTRLTVL.

This clonotype was detected ten times or more. The chain links TRBV11-2 to TRBJ1-2; TRBD1 agrees at 12 bases. In germline, CDR1 is SGHAT, CDR2 FQNNGV. This CDR3 is 17 amino acids long. V trimming: 4 bases; J trimming: 4 bases; junction bases outside the gene matches: 10. The CDR3 loop reads CASSSGQGALSGYGYTF. CDR3 in DNA: TGTGCCAGCAGCTCGGGACAGGGGGCTCTTTCCGGCTATGGCTACACCTTC. The entire variable domain, with the rest obtained from reference TRBV11-2 and TRBJ1-2, is as follows: EAGVAQSPRYKIIEKRQSVAFWCNPISGHATLYWYQQILGQGPKLLIQFQNNGVVDDSQLPKDRFSAERLKGVDSTLKIQPAKLEDSAVYLCASSSGQGALSGYGYTFGSGTRLTVV.

This clonotype was observed a handful of times. V usage is TRBV27 and J usage is TRBJ1-1; D is uncertain. From germline, CDR1 is MNHEY and CDR2 SMNVEV (reference sequence). CDR3 length: 15 residues. V shed 5 bases and J shed 2 bases, with 15 bases lying between them. CDR3 sequence: CASSLAPAINTEAFF. The CDR3 DNA reads as TGTGCCAGCAGTCTCGCCCCCGCGATAAACACTGAAGCTTTCTTT.

Turning to this clonotype: A read error may explain this, as a much larger clone is one base away. CDR3 in DNA: TGTGCCAGCAGCTCGGGACAGGGGGAGGGCTACACCTTC. Translating gives CASSSGQGEGYTF. The chain carries TRBV7-9 and TRBJ1-2, with 11 nucleotides matching TRBD1. The junction had 3 bases not matched to a gene; V was cut back by 4 bases and J by 8 bases. Germline assignment: CDR1 SEHNR and CDR2 FQNEAQ (reference sequence). The CDR3 length is 13 residues.

This clonotype has at least ten counts. V usage is TRBV10-3 and J usage is TRBJ1-2; the match to TRBD1 covers 8 bases. This CDR3 has 14 amino acids. Trimming cost V 11 bases and J 2 bases; bases outside gene matches: 10. Germline CDR1 reads ENHRY; CDR2 reads SYGVKD. The CDR3 loop reads CAVPRGQGNYGYTF. The CDR3 DNA reads TGTGCCGTTCCCAGGGGGCAGGGGAACTATGGCTACACCTTC.

The chain recombines TRBV5-4 with TRBJ2-7; D may be TRBD1 (5 bases). This CDR3 is built from 14 residues. CDR1 SGHNT and CDR2 YYREEE come from the germline V gene (reference sequence). The V and J ends lost 0 bases and 0 bases respectively, with 7 bases between them. The CDR3 loop reads CASSLAGFSYEQYF. CDR3 sequence (DNA): TGTGCCAGCAGCTTGGCAGGGTTCTCCTACGAGCAGTACTTC.

The CDR3 spells CASSLNPGLLPSTDTQYF. Written as DNA, the CDR3 is TGTGCCAGCAGCTTAAACCCGGGACTCCTACCTAGCACAGATACGCAGTATTTT. The chain couples TRBV11-2 to TRBJ2-3; possibly TRBD2 for D (6 bases). Germline V gene data show CDR1 as SGHAT and CDR2 as FQNNGV. This CDR3 region has 18 residues. The germline V and J ends were trimmed by 2 bases and 0 bases, with 18 bases remaining between them.

The CDR3 reads CSVDPRGGGKGYTF. DNA for the CDR3: TGCAGCGTTGACCCGCGGGGAGGGGGGAAAGGCTACACCTTC. The rearrangement links TRBV29-1 to TRBJ1-2, with TRBD1 as a possible D gene (6 bases). V gave up 3 bases and J gave up 8 bases, with 19 bases separating them. Germline-derived CDR1 and CDR2 are SQVTM and ANQGSEA. This CDR3 region has 14 residues. Using reference TRBV29-1 and TRBJ1-2 for the parts outside the CDR3, the full variable domain is SAVISQKPSRDICQRGTSLTIQCQVDSQVTMMFWYRQQPGQSLTLIATANQGSEATYESGFVIDKFPISRPNLTFSTLTVSNMSPEDSSIYLCSVDPRGGGKGYTFGSGTRLTVV.

Ten or more counts support this clonotype. The chain uses TRBV27 and TRBJ2-7, with TRBD2 as a possible D gene (5 bases). The V gene lost 6 bases and the J gene lost 3 bases, with 12 bases spanning the gap. The germline CDR1 and CDR2 sequences are MNHEY and SMNVEV (reference sequence). This CDR3 spans 13 amino acids. The CDR3 coding sequence is TGTGCCAGCAGGAGGGCCGATCGCTACGAGCAGTACTTC. Its protein is CASRRADRYEQYF.

The sample holds a few counts of this clonotype. The chain has TRBV7-6 and TRBJ2-7; 10 bases are a match to TRBD1. CDR3 length: 13 amino acids. V lost 2 bases and J lost 7; bases outside the gene matches: 2. The germline gives CDR1 SGHVS, CDR2 FNYEAQ. CDR3 DNA sequence: TGTGCCAGCAGCTTAACGGGACAGGGGGAGCAGTACTTC. Translating it yields CASSLTGQGEQYF.

In this sample, this clonotype turned up many times. The chain carries TRBV7-8 and TRBJ2-5; 9 nucleotides line up with TRBD1. Germline trimming cut 7 bases from V and 4 bases from J; bases unmatched to any gene: 7. The CDR3 is made up of 14 amino acids. Germline values: CDR1 SGHVS, CDR2 FQNEAQ. CDR3 in amino acids: CASTEQGAGETQYF. The CDR3 DNA reads TGTGCCAGCACAGAACAGGGGGCGGGAGAGACCCAGTACTTC.

A remark on this clonotype: This may come from a read error, since a much larger clone is one base off. CDR3 protein: CASSYWNEQYF. CDR3 bases: TGTGCCAGCAGTTATTGGAACGAGCAGTACTTC. The genes are TRBV6-2 or TRBV6-3 and TRBJ2-7; D unresolved. CDR1 and CDR2 from the germline V gene are MNHEY and SVGEGT. The ends were cut back, 3 bases at V and 5 bases at J, with 5 bases in the middle. This CDR3 is built from 11 residues.

This clonotype was counted at least ten times. The V call is TRBV7-3, the J call TRBJ1-2, with TRBD1 as a possible D gene (6 bases). The CDR3 is 14 residues long. Looked up from germline, CDR1 is SGHTA and CDR2 is FQGTGA. Trimming took 0 bases from V and 7 from J, leaving 12 bases between them. Written as DNA, the CDR3 is TGTGCCAGCAGCTTAACTGCGGGGGCGTCTGGCTACACCTTC. This encodes CASSLTAGASGYTF.

In its sample, this clonotype was seen many times. The rearrangement links TRBV3-1 to TRBJ1-5; tentative D call: TRBD1 (6 bases). Germline CDR1 is LGHDT and CDR2 is YNNKEL (reference sequence). The CDR3 totals 14 residues. Trimming took 4 bases from V and 7 from J, leaving 14 bases between them. Here the CDR3 reads CASSRDTSGQPQHF. CDR3 bases: TGTGCCAGCAGCCGGGACACAAGCGGGCAGCCCCAGCATTTT.

This clonotype was detected many times. The chain joins TRBV9 to TRBJ2-3, with no clear D. This CDR3 region has 15 residues. Trimming stripped 0 bases from V and 0 bases from J, with 8 bases between. Germline assignment: CDR1 SGDLS and CDR2 YYNGEE. Here the CDR3 reads CASSVVTTSTDTQYF. Written as DNA, the CDR3 is TGTGCCAGCAGCGTAGTGACAACTAGCACAGATACGCAGTATTTT. The whole variable domain, filled in from reference TRBV9 and TRBJ2-3, reads DSGVTQTPKHLITATGQRVTLRCSPRSGDLSVYWYQQSLDQGLQFLIQYYNGEERAKGNILERFSAQQFPDLHSELNLSSLELGDSALYFCASSVVTTSTDTQYFGPGTRLTVL.

This clonotype was seen only a few times. This chain joins TRBV20-1 and TRBJ1-1, with TRBD1 matching 9 bases. J was trimmed by 5 bases and V by 3 bases; bases with no gene match: 4. Germline lookup yields CDR1 DFQATT and CDR2 SNEGSKA (reference sequence). The CDR3 is 13 residues long. CDR3 coding DNA: TGCAGTGCTAGGACAGGGGGGGAGACTGAAGCTTTCTTT. Amino acid sequence: CSARTGGETEAFF.

V gene TRBV3-1 combines with J gene TRBJ2-3; 10 bases match TRBD2. The CDR3 length is 18 residues. The germline V gene encodes CDR1 LGHDT and CDR2 YNNKEL (reference sequence). The V segment lost 3 bases and the J segment 0 bases; nucleotides outside the gene matches: 9. The CDR3 is CASSHPGLAGVSTDTQYF. The CDR3 DNA is TGTGCCAGCAGCCACCCTGGCCTAGCGGGGGTTAGCACAGATACGCAGTATTTT.